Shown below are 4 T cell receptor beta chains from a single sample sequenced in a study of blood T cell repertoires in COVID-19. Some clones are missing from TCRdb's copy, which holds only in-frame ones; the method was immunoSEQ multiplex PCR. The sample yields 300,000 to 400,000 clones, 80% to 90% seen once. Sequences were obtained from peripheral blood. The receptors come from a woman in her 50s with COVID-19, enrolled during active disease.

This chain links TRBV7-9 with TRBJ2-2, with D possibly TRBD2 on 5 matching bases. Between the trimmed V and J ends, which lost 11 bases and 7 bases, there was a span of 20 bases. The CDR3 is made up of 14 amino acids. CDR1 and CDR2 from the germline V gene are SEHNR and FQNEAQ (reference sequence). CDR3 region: CAAAGFSGVGELFF. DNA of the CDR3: TGTGCCGCAGCAGGTTTCTCCGGGGTCGGGGAGCTGTTTTTT.

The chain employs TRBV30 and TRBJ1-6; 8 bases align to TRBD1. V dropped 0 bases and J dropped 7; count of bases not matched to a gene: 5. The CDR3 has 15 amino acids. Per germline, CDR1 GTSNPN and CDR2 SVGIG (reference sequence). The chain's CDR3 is CAWSVGRQGNSPLHF. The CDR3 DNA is TGTGCCTGGAGTGTAGGACGACAGGGGAATTCACCCCTCCACTTT.

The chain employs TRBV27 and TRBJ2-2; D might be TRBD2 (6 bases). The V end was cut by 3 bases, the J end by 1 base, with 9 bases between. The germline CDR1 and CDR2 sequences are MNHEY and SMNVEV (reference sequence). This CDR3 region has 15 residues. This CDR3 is CASSFSRENTGELFF. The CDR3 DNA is TGTGCCAGCAGTTTCTCGCGGGAGAACACCGGGGAGCTGTTTTTT.

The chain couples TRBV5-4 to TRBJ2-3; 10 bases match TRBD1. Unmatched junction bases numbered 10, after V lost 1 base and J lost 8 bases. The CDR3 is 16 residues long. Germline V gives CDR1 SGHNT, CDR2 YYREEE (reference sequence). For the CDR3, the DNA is TGTGCCAGCAGCTTGCCGACAGGGGGCACGGGTGGTACGCAGTATTTT. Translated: CASSLPTGGTGGTQYF. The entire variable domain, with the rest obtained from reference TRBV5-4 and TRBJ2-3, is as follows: ETGVTQSPTHLIKTRGQQVTLRCSSQSGHNTVSWYQQALGQGPQFIFQYYREEENGRGNFPPRFSGLQFPNYSSELNVNALELDDSALYLCASSLPTGGTGGTQYFGPGTRLTVL.